The rows below give T cell receptor beta chains drawn from one sample of a study of CD8 T cells in ankylosing spondylitis. TCRdb fed the 5' RACE reads into MiXCR, producing one record per CDR3 protein. The top ten hold 5% to 7.5% of the sample, which has under 250,000 distinct CDR3 sequences, about a quarter seen once. Sequencing used blood, either unsorted or a sorted T cell fraction (not recorded which). These receptors were taken from a male donor with ankylosing spondylitis or in good health (not recorded which). The CDR3 runs from the conserved cysteine through the conserved F or W.

CASTNLRVDSGANVLTF	TRBV28	TRBJ2-6
CASSQRAGGSLNEQFF	TRBV7-2	TRBJ2-1
CASSLMQSNQPQHF	TRBV12-3/TRBV12-4	TRBJ1-5
CASSVGGTNIQYF	TRBV9	TRBJ2-4
CASSVQGAGGSPYNEQFF	TRBV12-3/TRBV12-4	TRBJ2-1
CATSRDPSSNEQFF	TRBV15	TRBJ2-1
CASSLQNNQPQHF	TRBV12-3/TRBV12-4	TRBJ1-5
CASSSLDSYTEAFF	TRBV7-2	TRBJ1-1
CASSLGTSSFEQFF	TRBV11-1	TRBJ2-1
CSARPPGLAEIYNEQFF	TRBV20-1	TRBJ2-1
CASSYRAETQYF	TRBV18	TRBJ2-5
CSAVERGMIFQPQHF	TRBV20-1	TRBJ1-5
CASSQDREGPYETQYF	TRBV4-1	TRBJ2-5
CASSPAGGNTEAFF	TRBV4-2	TRBJ1-1
CSVEGAEAFF	TRBV29-1	TRBJ1-1
CASSSGYSYEQYF	TRBV2	TRBJ2-7
CASSSGGILARKGEQYF	TRBV6-5	TRBJ2-7
CASSVGPNRSYNEQFF	TRBV9	TRBJ2-1
CSANGRAEYNEQFF	TRBV20-1	TRBJ2-1
CSAQRRGGKVMYEQYF	TRBV20-1	TRBJ2-7
CASSRQGLDEQYF	TRBV12-3/TRBV12-4	TRBJ2-7
CASSLLGPQETQYF	TRBV7-3	TRBJ2-5